The next 17 T cell receptor beta chains were all read from a single sample in a study of blood T cell repertoires in COVID-19. Only in-frame clones appear in the TCRdb table, and some are missing; sequencing was by immunoSEQ multiplex PCR. The sample has approximately 260,000 clones, about nine tenths seen once. Sequences were obtained from PBMCs or T cells enriched from blood (not recorded which). Receptors were obtained from a woman aged 25-40 years with acute COVID-19.

The chain carries TRBV11-3 and TRBJ1-1; no clear D gene. The ends were cut back, 8 bases at V and 1 base at J, with 11 bases in the middle. The CDR3 has 13 amino acids. Germline values: CDR1 SGHNT, CDR2 YENEEA. The CDR3 reads CASERERNTEAFF. In DNA, the CDR3 is TGTGCCAGCGAGCGAGAGAGGAACACTGAAGCTTTCTTT. Based on the CDR3 plus reference TRBV11-3 and TRBJ1-1, the full variable domain is EAGVVQSPRYKIIEKKQPVAFWCNPISGHNTLYWYLQNLGQGPELLIRYENEEAVDDSQLPKDRFSAERLKGVDSTLKIQPAELGDSAVYLCASERERNTEAFFGQGTRLTVV.

The V gene is TRBV12-3 or TRBV12-4, the J gene TRBJ2-7; D not certain. Trimming removed 3 bases from V and 6 bases from J, with 12 bases in between. The CDR3 totals 13 residues. As DNA, the CDR3 is TGTGCCAGCAGTTTCCCCGGTGGGCGCGAGCAGTACTTC. Protein sequence: CASSFPGGREQYF.

The rearrangement uses TRBV9 and TRBJ1-4; D may be TRBD1 (6 bases). CDR3 length: 16 amino acids. Trimming removed 2 bases from V and 8 bases from J, with 19 bases in between. Per germline, CDR1 SGDLS and CDR2 YYNGEE. The CDR3 nucleotides are TGTGCCAGCAGCGTGGGCCACACGACAGGAGGAGAAAAACTGTTTTTT. The encoded protein is CASSVGHTTGGEKLFF.

The chain uses TRBV28 and TRBJ2-3; 8 nucleotides match TRBD2. The CDR3 length is 14 residues. Germline CDR1 is MDHEN and CDR2 is SYDVKM. V lost 7 bases and J lost 4; bases outside the gene matches: 7. This CDR3 is CASNERELSDTQYF. CDR3 sequence (DNA): TGTGCCAGCAATGAGCGGGAGTTGTCAGATACGCAGTATTTT.

This clone showed up just once. The junction does not match germline at one end; this may be a read error. V gene TRBV3-1 (or the pseudogene TRBV3-2) combines with J gene TRBJ2-7, with 9 bases matching TRBD2. Germline CDR1 reads LGHDT; CDR2 reads YNNKEL (reference sequence). The CDR3 has 13 amino acids. CDR3 sequence (DNA): TGTGCCAGCAGCCAAGTCAGGCTAGCGGGAATGGATTTC. This translates into CASSQVRLAGMDF.

The chain carries TRBV6-1 and TRBJ2-7; D gene ambiguous. There are 13 residues in the CDR3. With 1 base removed from V and 2 bases from J, the gap between germline ends came to 6 bases. Germline CDR1 and CDR2: MNHNS and SASEGT. CDR3 sequence reads: CASSEVVPYEQYF. CDR3 DNA: TGTGCCAGCAGTGAAGTAGTCCCCTACGAGCAGTACTTC.

This chain joins TRBV4-1 and TRBJ1-1; no clear D. The CDR3 is made up of 15 amino acids. Between the trimmed V and J ends, which lost 0 bases and 0 bases, there was a span of 8 bases. Germline V CDR1 and CDR2: MGHRA, YSYEKL. CDR3 sequence: CASSQEPRVNTEAFF. The CDR3, as DNA: TGCGCCAGCAGCCAAGAACCCCGCGTGAACACTGAAGCTTTCTTT.

The chain joins TRBV4-1 to TRBJ1-1; D is possibly TRBD1 (6 bases). V was trimmed by 2 bases and J by 0 bases, leaving 16 bases between them. The CDR3 covers 17 residues. Germline CDR1 is MGHRA and CDR2 is YSYEKL. The CDR3 region has the DNA TGCGCCAGCAGCCAACTCGACAGGAACTCAATGAACACTGAAGCTTTCTTT. Translated, it gives CASSQLDRNSMNTEAFF.

This sequence joins TRBV7-9 and TRBJ1-1, with D unresolved. The germline gives CDR1 SEHNR, CDR2 FQNEAQ (reference sequence). CDR3 length: 14 residues. V was clipped by 9 bases and J by 8 bases, with 22 bases between them. The CDR3 here is CARGEVEATKEAFF. The CDR3 DNA follows: TGTGCCAGGGGAGAGGTTGAAGCGACAAAGGAAGCTTTCTTT.

This chain connects TRBV5-4 to TRBJ2-1; the D gene is possibly TRBD2 (6 bases). Trimming removed 4 bases at V and 0 bases at J, with 11 bases between. In germline, CDR1 is SGHNT, CDR2 YYREEE (reference sequence). The CDR3 runs to 15 residues. CDR3 protein: CASSAAGSSYNEQFF. CDR3 bases: TGTGCCAGCAGCGCTGCGGGGAGCTCCTACAATGAGCAGTTCTTC.

The V and J genes are TRBV2 and TRBJ1-2, with no clear D. The CDR3 totals 13 residues. The V end was cut by 1 base, the J end by 7 bases, with 10 bases between. From germline, CDR1 is SNHLY and CDR2 FYNNEI. The CDR3 is CASSEEPRFGYTF. CDR3 in DNA: TGTGCCAGCAGTGAAGAGCCTCGCTTTGGCTACACCTTC.

The chain joins TRBV7-2 to TRBJ2-3, with D maybe TRBD2 (5 bases). The CDR3 has 16 residues. Trimming cost V 0 bases and J 0 bases, with 10 bases left between them. Germline-derived CDR1 and CDR2 are SGHTA and FQGNSA. CDR3 sequence: CASSLAAAASTDTQYF. In DNA, the CDR3 is TGTGCCAGCAGCTTAGCGGCAGCGGCTAGCACAGATACGCAGTATTTT.

The gene calls are TRBV6-5 and TRBJ1-1; TRBD1 matches at 8 bases. The CDR3 runs to 15 residues. The ends lost 6 bases at V and 0 bases at J; junction bases unmatched: 6. Looked up from germline, CDR1 is MNHEY and CDR2 is SVGAGI. CDR3 in amino acids: CASSAPGQVNTEAFF. CDR3 DNA sequence: TGTGCCAGCAGCGCCCCGGGACAGGTGAACACTGAAGCTTTCTTT.

J is TRBJ1-1 and V is TRBV18; a weak D match, TRBD1 (5 bases). The germline CDR1 and CDR2 sequences are KGHSH and LQKENI. The CDR3 extends over 14 amino acids. V was pared by 3 bases and J by 0 bases, with 8 bases between. In nucleotides, the CDR3 is TGTGCCAGCTCACCCAGGGCGGTGAACACTGAAGCTTTCTTT. Translation gives CASSPRAVNTEAFF.

V and J are TRBV3-1 (or the pseudogene TRBV3-2) and TRBJ2-1, with 9 bases identical to TRBD2. Germline CDR1 and CDR2: LGHDT and YNNKEL (reference sequence). Unmatched junction bases numbered 11, after V lost 5 bases and J lost 3 bases. The CDR3 contains 17 residues. This chain's CDR3 is CASSSPLAGEIYNEQFF. The CDR3 nucleotides are TGTGCCAGCAGCAGTCCTTTAGCGGGAGAGATCTACAATGAGCAGTTCTTC.

The chain recombines TRBV5-1 with TRBJ1-2; D is perhaps TRBD1 (5 bases). The CDR3 loop spans 12 amino acids. V was pared by 3 bases and J by 8 bases, with 11 bases between. Germline lookup yields CDR1 SGHRS and CDR2 YFSETQ. CDR3 DNA sequence: TGCGCCAGCAGCTGGGGGGTCTCAGGCTACACCTTC. Its protein product is CASSWGVSGYTF.

This clone was seen a single time. The chain couples TRBV18 to TRBJ1-2; a possible D gene is TRBD1 (6 bases). CDR3 length: 15 residues. V was clipped by 4 bases and J by 2 bases, with 14 bases between them. Germline assignment: CDR1 KGHSH and CDR2 LQKENI. CDR3 nucleotides: TGTGCCAGCTCACATCTACAGGGCGGGAACTATGGCTACACCTTC. Its protein product is CASSHLQGGNYGYTF.